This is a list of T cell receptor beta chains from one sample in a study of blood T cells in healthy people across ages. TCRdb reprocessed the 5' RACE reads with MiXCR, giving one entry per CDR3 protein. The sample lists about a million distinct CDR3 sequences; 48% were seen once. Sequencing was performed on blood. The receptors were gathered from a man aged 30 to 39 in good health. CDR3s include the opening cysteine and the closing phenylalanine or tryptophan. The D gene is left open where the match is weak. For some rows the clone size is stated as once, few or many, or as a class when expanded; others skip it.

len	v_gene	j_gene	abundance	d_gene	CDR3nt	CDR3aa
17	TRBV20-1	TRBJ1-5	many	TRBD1	TGCAGTGCTTCACCCCGAGAGGGGACAGGAGTCAATCAGCCCCAGCATTTT	CSASPREGTGVNQPQHF
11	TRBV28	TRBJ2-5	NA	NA	TGTGCCAGCAGAGGGGAATGGACCCAGTACTTC	CASRGEWTQYF
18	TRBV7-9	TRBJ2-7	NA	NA	TGTGCCAGCAGCCAAGAGGGTCGGCAGGTGGGAAGAACCTACGAGCAGTACTTC	CASSQEGRQVGRTYEQYF
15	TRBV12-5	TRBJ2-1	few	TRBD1	TGTGCTAGTGGTTCTCCTGGGACAGGGGAGGATGAGCAGTTCTTC	CASGSPGTGEDEQFF
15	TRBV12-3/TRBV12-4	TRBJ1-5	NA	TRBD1	TGTGCCAGCAGCCCCAGGGGGGGGTCTCATCAGCCCCAGCATTTT	CASSPRGGSHQPQHF
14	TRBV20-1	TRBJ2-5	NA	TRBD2	TGCAGTGCTACCCCGGGACTAGCGGTACAAGTAGAGTACTTC	CSATPGLAVQVEYF
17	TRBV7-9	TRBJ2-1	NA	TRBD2	TGTGCCAGCAGCATAGCCGGGACTAGCGGGGACCACAATGAGCAGTTCTTC	CASSIAGTSGDHNEQFF
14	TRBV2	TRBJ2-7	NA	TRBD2	TGTGCCAGCAGTGTGCGGGGGGCGAACTACGAGCAGTACTTC	CASSVRGANYEQYF
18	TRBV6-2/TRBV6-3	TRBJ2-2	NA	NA	TGTGCCAGCAGTTACTCCCTTCGCCGGAAAGATAACACCGGGGAGCTGTTTTTT	CASSYSLRRKDNTGELFF
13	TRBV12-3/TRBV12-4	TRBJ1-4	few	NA	TGTGCCAGCAGTCCGGGGATTAATGAAAAACTGTTTTTT	CASSPGINEKLFF
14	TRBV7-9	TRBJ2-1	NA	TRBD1	TGTGCCAGCAGCGTTGGGGACAGGGTTGGTGAGCAGTTCTTC	CASSVGDRVGEQFF
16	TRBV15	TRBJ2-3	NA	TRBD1	TGTGCCACCAGCAGAGAAGGACAGGGGGGTTTGGATACGCAGTATTTT	CATSREGQGGLDTQYF
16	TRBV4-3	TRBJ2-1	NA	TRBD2	TGCGCCAGCAGCCAAGAAGCCGGGGGGATATACAATGAGCAGTTCTTC	CASSQEAGGIYNEQFF
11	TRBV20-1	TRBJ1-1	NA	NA	TGCAGTGCTAGATCTGACAGGGAAGCTTTCTTT	CSARSDREAFF
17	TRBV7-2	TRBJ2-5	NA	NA	TGTGCCAGCAGCTTAGGGCTCCCGGGACGGAACCAAGAGACCCAGTACTTC	CASSLGLPGRNQETQYF
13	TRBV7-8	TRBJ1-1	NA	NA	TGTGCCAGCAGCTTAGACCGGTGGGCAGAAGCTTTCTTT	CASSLDRWAEAFF
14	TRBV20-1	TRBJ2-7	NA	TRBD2	TGCAGTGCTAGAGATGCGGGGGGTTGGTACGAGCAGTACTTC	CSARDAGGWYEQYF
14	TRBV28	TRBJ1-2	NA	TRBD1	TGTGCCAGCAGTTTACAGGGGGTCGCCTATGGCTACACCTTC	CASSLQGVAYGYTF
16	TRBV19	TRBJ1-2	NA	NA	TGTGCCAGTAGTATGAACGGGAAAGATTTTCACTATGGCTACACCTTC	CASSMNGKDFHYGYTF
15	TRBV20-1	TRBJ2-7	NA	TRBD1	TGCCGTGCTAGAGATCCGGGACAGGGATCGGCCGAGCAGTACTTC	CRARDPGQGSAEQYF
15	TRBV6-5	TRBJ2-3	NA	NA	TGTGCCAGCAGTTACGCAGGGGGGGACACAGATACGCAGTATTTT	CASSYAGGDTDTQYF
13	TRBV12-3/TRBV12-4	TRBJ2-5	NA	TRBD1	TGTGCCAGCAATGACAGGGGGGGTAGGACCCAGTACTTC	CASNDRGGRTQYF
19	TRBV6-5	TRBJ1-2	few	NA	TGTGCCAGCAGTTACTCAGGAGTCTCAGGGCCCCGTGGTGACTATGGCTACACCTTC	CASSYSGVSGPRGDYGYTF
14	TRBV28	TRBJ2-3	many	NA	TGTGCCAGCAGTTTCCGCGGGGAAGGAGATACGCAGTATTTT	CASSFRGEGDTQYF
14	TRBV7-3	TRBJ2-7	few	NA	TGTGCCAGCAGCTTAACTGCCGGCGCCTACGAGCAGTACTTC	CASSLTAGAYEQYF
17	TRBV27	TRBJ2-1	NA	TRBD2	TGTGCCAGCAGTCCCCATAGCGGGGGGGCATCCTACAATGAGCAGTTCTTC	CASSPHSGGASYNEQFF
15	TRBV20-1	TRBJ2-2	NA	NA	TGCAGTGCCTCGCGATTGGACAGACCCACCGGGGAGCTGTTTTTT	CSASRLDRPTGELFF
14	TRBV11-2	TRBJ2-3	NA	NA	TGTGCCAGCAGCGCTAGGGTTCTTAGGAATACGCAGTATTTT	CASSARVLRNTQYF
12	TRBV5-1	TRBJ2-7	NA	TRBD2	TGCGCCAGCATGGGGGGGGTCTACGAGCAGTACTTC	CASMGGVYEQYF
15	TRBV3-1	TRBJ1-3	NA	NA	TGTGCCAGCAGCCAAGGGGAGAACTCGGGAAACACCATATATTTT	CASSQGENSGNTIYF
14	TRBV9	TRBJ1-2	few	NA	TGTGCCAGCAGCGTAGGCCAGGGGTTGGCTGGCTACACCTTC	CASSVGQGLAGYTF
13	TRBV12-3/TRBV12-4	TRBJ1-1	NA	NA	TGTGCCAGCAGCGACCAGGGAGGAGGGGAGGCTTTCTTT	CASSDQGGGEAFF
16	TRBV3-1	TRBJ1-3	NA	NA	TGTGCCAGCACCCACCACCTGAGCAACTCTGGAAACACCATATATTTT	CASTHHLSNSGNTIYF
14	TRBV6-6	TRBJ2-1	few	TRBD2	TGTGCCAGCAGTGGGACTAGCGGGGCGCCCAGGCAGTTCTTC	CASSGTSGAPRQFF
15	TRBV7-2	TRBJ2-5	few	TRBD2	TGTGCCACGGCCAGGGAACTAGCGGGCTCAGAGACCCAGTACTTC	CATARELAGSETQYF
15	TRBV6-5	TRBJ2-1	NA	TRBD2	TGTGCCAGCAGTTATTCCAGCGGGGGTGGAAATGAGCAGTTCTTC	CASSYSSGGGNEQFF
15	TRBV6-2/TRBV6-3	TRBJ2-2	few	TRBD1	TGTGCCAGCAGTTACGGCCCAGGGGGCCTCGGGGAGCTGTTTTTT	CASSYGPGGLGELFF
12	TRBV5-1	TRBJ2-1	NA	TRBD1	TGCGCCAGCGGCTCCGGACAGGGGGCGGTGTTCTTC	CASGSGQGAVFF
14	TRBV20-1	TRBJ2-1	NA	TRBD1	TGCAGTGCTAGAGCCCCGGGACAGGGTCCCGAGCAGTTCTTC	CSARAPGQGPEQFF
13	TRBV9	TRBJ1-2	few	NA	TGTGCCAGCAGCGTAGAGGGCCCTCGTGGCTACACCTTC	CASSVEGPRGYTF
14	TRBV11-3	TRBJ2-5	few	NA	TGTGCCAGCAGCTCCCGGGGGATACAAGAGACCCAGTACTTC	CASSSRGIQETQYF
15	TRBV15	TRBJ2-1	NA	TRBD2	TGTGCCACCAGCAGAGAACCGGGACTAGCCTCTGAGCAGTTCTTC	CATSREPGLASEQFF